This T cell receptor (beta chain) was obtained from a study of T cell changes during pregnancy in multiple sclerosis (dated by TCRdb to about 2019). With respect to the entire study: Changes in the T cell repertoire over the course of pregnancy were examined in this study in women with multiple sclerosis.

Receptor libraries were prepared by the immunoSEQ multiplex PCR assay. TCRdb took this table from immuneACCESS and kept in-frame rearrangements with V and J called. Such tables lack part of the clones; where checked against another copy, unresolved V genes explain under half of the gap, and the rest is unexplained. This sample lists around 62,000 clones; approximately 90% were detected once. 2% to 3% of the sample belongs to the ten largest clones. In the case of this clone: Its antigen is currently not known. Within one base of it there is no much larger clone, and no base qualities were kept.

V is trimmed back by 6 bases and J by 7 bases, and the junction contains 6 bases that no gene match accounts for. From its cysteine to its phenylalanine, the CDR3 spans 13 amino acids. Of all the DNA, just the CDR3 is kept, 39 bases in frame from base 1. CDR1 and CDR2 are read off the germline V gene as MNHEY and SVGAGI. The source was peripheral blood, collected in the first trimester of pregnancy. The rearranged segments are TRBV6-5 and TRBJ2-1; 7 nucleotides in the junction match TRBD1. This TCR was sampled from a female donor with multiple sclerosis, enrolled in a pregnancy study. CDR3 sequence: CASSRDRKNEQFF. The DNA is TGTGCCAGCAGCCGGGACAGAAAGAATGAGCAGTTCTTC.